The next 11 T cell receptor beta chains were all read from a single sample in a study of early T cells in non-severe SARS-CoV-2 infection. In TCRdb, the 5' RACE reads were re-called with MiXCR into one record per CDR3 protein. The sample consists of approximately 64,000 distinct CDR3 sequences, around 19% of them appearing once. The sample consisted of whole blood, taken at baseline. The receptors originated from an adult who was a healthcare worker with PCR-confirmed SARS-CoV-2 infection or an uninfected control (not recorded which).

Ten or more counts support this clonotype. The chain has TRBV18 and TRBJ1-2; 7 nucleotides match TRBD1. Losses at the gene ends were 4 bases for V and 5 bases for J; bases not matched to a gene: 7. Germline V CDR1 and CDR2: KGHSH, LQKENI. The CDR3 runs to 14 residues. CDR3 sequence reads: CASSRGTEIYGYTF. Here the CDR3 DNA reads TGTGCCAGCTCACGGGGGACAGAGATATATGGCTACACCTTC.

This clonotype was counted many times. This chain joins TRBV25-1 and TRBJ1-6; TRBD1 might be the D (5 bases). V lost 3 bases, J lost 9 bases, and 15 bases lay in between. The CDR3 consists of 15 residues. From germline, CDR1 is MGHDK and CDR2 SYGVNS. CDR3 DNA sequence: TGTGCCAGCAGTGACTTGAAGGGGCCCGGTTCACCCCTCCACTTT. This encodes CASSDLKGPGSPLHF.

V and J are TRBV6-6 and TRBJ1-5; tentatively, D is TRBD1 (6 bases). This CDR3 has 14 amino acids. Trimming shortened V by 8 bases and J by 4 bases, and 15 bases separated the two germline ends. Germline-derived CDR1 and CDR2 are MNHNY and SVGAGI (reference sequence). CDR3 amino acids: CASGRGAGNQPQHF. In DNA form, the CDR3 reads TGTGCCAGCGGAAGGGGGGCGGGTAATCAGCCCCAGCATTTT.

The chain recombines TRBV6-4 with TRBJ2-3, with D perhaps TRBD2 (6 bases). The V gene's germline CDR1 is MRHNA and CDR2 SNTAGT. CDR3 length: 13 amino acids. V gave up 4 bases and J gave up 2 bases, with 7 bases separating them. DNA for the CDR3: TGTGCCAGCAGTGGGACTACCACAGATACGCAGTATTTT. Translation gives CASSGTTTDTQYF.

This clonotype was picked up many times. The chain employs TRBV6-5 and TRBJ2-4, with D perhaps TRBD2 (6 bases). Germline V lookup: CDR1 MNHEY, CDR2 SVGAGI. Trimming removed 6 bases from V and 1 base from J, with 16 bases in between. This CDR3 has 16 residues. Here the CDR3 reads CASSSTVRGAKNIQYF. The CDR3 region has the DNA TGTGCCAGCAGCTCTACTGTGCGGGGCGCCAAAAACATTCAGTACTTC.

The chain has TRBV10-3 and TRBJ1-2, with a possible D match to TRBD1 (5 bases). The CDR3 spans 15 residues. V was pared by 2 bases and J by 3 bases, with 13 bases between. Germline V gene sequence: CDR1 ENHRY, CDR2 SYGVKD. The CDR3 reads CAISEGQGGDYGYTF. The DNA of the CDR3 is TGTGCCATCAGTGAGGGGCAGGGTGGTGACTATGGCTACACCTTC.

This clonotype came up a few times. CDR3 sequence (DNA): TGTGCCAGCAGCTTAGCGGTTTACCAAGCCGGGGCAAACGAGCAGTACTTC. Translating gives CASSLAVYQAGANEQYF. V gene TRBV7-2 combines with J gene TRBJ2-7; D could derive from TRBD1 or TRBD2 (5 bases each). CDR1 is SGHTA, CDR2 FQGNSA, per germline. V was pared by 0 bases and J by 5 bases, with 20 bases between. The CDR3 spans 17 residues.

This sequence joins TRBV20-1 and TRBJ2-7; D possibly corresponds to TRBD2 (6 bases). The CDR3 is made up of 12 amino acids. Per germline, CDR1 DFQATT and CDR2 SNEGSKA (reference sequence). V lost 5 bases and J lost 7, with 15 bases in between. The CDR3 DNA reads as TGCAGTGCTGCCGGGACTCTCTATGAGCAGTACTTC. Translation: CSAAGTLYEQYF.

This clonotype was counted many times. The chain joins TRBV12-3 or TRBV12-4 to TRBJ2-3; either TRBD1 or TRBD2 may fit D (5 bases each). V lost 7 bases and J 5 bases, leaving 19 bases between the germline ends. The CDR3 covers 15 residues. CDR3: CASTSSLVRGDTQYF. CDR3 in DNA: TGTGCCAGCACCTCCTCCTTAGTGAGGGGAGATACGCAGTATTTT.

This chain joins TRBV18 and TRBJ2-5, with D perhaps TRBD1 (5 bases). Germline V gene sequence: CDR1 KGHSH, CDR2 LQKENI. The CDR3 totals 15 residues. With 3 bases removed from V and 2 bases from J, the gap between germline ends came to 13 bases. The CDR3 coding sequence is TGTGCCAGCTCACCGCCGTCAGGGATTCAAGAGACCCAGTACTTC. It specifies CASSPPSGIQETQYF.

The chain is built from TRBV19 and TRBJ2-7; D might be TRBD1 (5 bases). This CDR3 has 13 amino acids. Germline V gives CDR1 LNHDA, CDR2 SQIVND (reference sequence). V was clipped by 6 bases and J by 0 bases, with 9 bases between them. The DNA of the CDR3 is TGTGCCAGTAGGGACACCCGCTCCTACGAGCAGTACTTC. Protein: CASRDTRSYEQYF.